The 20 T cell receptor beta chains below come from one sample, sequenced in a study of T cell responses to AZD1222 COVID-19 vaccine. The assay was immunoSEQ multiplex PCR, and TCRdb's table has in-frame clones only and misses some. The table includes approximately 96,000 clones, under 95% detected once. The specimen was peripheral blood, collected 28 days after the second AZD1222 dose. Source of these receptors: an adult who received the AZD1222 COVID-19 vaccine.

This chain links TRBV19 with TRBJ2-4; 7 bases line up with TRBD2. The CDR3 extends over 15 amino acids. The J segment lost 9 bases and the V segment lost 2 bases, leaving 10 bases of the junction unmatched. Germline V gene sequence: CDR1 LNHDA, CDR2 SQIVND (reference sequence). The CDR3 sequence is CASSIMTLGEGIQYF. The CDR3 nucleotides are TGTGCCAGTAGTATAATGACGCTGGGGGAGGGCATTCAGTACTTC.

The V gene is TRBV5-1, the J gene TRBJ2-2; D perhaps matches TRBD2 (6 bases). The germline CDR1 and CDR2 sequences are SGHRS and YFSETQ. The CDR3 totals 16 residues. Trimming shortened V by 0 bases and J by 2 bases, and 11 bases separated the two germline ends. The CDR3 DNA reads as TGCGCCAGCAGCTTGGGCCAGGGAGGTAACACCGGGGAGCTGTTTTTT. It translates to CASSLGQGGNTGELFF.

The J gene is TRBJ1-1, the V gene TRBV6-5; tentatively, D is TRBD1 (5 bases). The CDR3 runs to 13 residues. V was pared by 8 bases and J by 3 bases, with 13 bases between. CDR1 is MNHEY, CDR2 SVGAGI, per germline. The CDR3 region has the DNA TGTGCCAGCCCCTTGGGAGGGGACACTGAAGCTTTCTTT. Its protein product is CASPLGGDTEAFF.

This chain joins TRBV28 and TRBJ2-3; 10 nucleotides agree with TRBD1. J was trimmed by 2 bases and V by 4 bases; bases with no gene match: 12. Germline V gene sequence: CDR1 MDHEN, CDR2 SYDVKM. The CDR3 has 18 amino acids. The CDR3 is CASSSPTTGGPFTDTQYF. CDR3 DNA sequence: TGTGCCAGCAGTTCCCCCACGACAGGGGGCCCATTCACAGATACGCAGTATTTT.

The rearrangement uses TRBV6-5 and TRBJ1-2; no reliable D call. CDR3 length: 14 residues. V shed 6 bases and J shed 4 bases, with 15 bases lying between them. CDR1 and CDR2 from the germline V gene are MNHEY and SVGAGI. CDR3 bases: TGTGCCAGCAGCGTGGACCTGCGAGGCTATGGCTACACCTTC. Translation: CASSVDLRGYGYTF.

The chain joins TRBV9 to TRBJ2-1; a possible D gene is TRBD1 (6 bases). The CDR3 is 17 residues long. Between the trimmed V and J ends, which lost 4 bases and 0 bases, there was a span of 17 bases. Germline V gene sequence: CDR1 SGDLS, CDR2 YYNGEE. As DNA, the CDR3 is TGTGCCAGCAGCCAGGGGACGGGCGATAGCTCCTACAATGAGCAGTTCTTC. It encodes CASSQGTGDSSYNEQFF.

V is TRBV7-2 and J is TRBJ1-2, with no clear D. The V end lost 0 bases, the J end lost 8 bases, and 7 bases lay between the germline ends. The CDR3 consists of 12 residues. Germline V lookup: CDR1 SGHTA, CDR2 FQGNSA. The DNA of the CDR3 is TGTGCCAGCAGCTTAGCGGGAGCGGGCTACACCTTC. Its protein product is CASSLAGAGYTF.

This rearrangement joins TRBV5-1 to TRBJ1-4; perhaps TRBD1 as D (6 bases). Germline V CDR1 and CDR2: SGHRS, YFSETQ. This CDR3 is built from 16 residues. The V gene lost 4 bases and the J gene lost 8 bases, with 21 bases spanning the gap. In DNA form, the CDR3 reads TGCGCCAGCAGCCGAGCCCCTCCCACAGGGAACGAAAAACTGTTTTTT. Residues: CASSRAPPTGNEKLFF.

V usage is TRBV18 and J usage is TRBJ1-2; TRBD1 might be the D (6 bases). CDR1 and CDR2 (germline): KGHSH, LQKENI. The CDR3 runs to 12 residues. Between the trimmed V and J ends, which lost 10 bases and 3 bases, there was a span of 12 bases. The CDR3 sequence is CATGTSDYGYTF. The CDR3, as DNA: TGTGCCACGGGGACATCGGACTATGGCTACACCTTC.

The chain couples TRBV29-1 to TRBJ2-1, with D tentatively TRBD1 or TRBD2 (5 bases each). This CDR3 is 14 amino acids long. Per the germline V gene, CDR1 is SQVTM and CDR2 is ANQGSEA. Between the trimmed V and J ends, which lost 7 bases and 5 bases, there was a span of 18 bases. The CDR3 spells CSARPGTDHNEQFF. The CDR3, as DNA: TGCAGCGCCAGACCTGGGACGGACCACAATGAGCAGTTCTTC.

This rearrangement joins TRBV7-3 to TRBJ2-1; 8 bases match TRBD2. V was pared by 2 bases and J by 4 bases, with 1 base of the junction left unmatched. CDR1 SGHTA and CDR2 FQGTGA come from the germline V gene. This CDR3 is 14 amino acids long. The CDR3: CASSLASGYNEQFF. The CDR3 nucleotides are TGTGCCAGCAGCTTAGCTAGCGGGTACAATGAGCAGTTCTTC.

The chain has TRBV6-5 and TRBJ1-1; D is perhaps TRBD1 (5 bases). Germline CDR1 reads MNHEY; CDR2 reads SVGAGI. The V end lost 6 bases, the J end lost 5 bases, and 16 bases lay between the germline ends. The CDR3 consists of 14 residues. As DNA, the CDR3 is TGTGCCAGCAGCCTCGGGGGAGGAAGTACTGAAGCTTTCTTT. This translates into CASSLGGGSTEAFF.

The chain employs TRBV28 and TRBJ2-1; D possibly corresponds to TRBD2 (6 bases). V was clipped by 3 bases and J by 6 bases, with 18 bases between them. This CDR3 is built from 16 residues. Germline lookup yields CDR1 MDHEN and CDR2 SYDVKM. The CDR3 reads CASSFPSGLAFNEQFF. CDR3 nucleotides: TGTGCCAGCAGTTTCCCATCGGGGCTAGCGTTCAATGAGCAGTTCTTC.

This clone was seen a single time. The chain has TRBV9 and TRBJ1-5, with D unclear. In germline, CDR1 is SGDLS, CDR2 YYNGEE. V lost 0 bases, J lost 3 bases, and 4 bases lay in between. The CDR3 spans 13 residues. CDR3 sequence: CASSVGTNQPQHF. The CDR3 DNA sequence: TGTGCCAGCAGCGTAGGGACCAATCAGCCCCAGCATTTT. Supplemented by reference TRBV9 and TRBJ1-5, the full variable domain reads DSGVTQTPKHLITATGQRVTLRCSPRSGDLSVYWYQQSLDQGLQFLIQYYNGEERAKGNILERFSAQQFPDLHSELNLSSLELGDSALYFCASSVGTNQPQHFGDGTRLSIL.

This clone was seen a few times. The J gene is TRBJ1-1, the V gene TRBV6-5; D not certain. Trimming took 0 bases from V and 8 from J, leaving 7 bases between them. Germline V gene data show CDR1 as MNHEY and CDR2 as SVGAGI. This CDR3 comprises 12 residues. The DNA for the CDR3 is TGTGCCAGCAGTTACTCGGGGAGAGAAGCTTTCTTT. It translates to CASSYSGREAFF.

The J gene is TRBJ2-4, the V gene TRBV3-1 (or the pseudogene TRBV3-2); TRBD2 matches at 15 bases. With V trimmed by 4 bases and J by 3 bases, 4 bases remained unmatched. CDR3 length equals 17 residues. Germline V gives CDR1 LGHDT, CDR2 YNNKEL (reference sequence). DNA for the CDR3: TGTGCCAGCAGCCCATGGACTAGCGGGAGGGGCAAAAACATTCAGTACTTC. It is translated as CASSPWTSGRGKNIQYF.

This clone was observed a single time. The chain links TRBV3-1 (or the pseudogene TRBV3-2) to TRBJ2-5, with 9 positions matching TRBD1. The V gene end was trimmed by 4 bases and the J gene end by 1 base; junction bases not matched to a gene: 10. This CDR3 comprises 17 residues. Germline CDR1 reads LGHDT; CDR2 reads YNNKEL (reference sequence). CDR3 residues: CASSPSDRGEIQETQYF. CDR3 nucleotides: TGTGCCAGCAGCCCGTCAGACAGGGGGGAGATCCAAGAGACCCAGTACTTC.

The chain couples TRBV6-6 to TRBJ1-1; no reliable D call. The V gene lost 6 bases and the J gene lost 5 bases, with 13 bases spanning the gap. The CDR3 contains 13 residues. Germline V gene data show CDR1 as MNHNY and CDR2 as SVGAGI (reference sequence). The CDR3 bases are TGTGCCAGCAGGCGGACTGAGTGGACTGAAGCTTTCTTT. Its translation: CASRRTEWTEAFF.

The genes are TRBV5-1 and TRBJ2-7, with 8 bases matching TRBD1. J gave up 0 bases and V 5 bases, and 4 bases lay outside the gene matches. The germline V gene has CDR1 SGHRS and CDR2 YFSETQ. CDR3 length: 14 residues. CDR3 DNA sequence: TGCGCCAGCAGGGAGGGACAGGCCTCCTACGAGCAGTACTTC. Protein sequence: CASREGQASYEQYF.

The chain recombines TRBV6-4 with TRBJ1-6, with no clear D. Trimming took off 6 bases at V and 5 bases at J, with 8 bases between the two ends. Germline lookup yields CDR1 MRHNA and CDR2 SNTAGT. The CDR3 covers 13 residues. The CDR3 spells CASSELNNSPLHF. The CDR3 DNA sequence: TGTGCCAGCAGCGAACTAAATAATTCACCCCTCCACTTT.